The next 2 T cell receptor beta chains were all read from a single sample in a study of cytomegalovirus exposure and HLA in healthy donors. Data came from immunoSEQ multiplex PCR; TCRdb stores just in-frame clones and leaves some out. The profile shows 250,000 to 350,000 clones, roughly 85% of them singletons. What was sequenced was PBMCs. These receptors were taken from a woman aged 18-29 years in good health and CMV-seronegative.

The chain employs TRBV29-1 and TRBJ1-1; maybe TRBD1 (6 bases). The CDR3 totals 14 residues. Per the germline V gene, CDR1 is SQVTM and CDR2 is ANQGSEA. The ends were cut back, 6 bases at V and 3 bases at J, with 17 bases in the middle. The CDR3 loop is CSVGALLSHTEAFF. CDR3 in DNA: TGCAGCGTGGGGGCCCTTTTGTCCCACACTGAAGCTTTCTTT. Variable domain in full (rest from reference TRBV29-1 and TRBJ1-1): SAVISQKPSRDICQRGTSLTIQCQVDSQVTMMFWYRQQPGQSLTLIATANQGSEATYESGFVIDKFPISRPNLTFSTLTVSNMSPEDSSIYLCSVGALLSHTEAFFGQGTRLTVV.

The J gene is TRBJ2-5, the V gene TRBV28, with TRBD1 matching over 10 bases. Germline trimming cut 5 bases from V and 4 bases from J; bases unmatched to any gene: 10. Per the germline V gene, CDR1 is MDHEN and CDR2 is SYDVKM. The CDR3 sequence is 16 residues long. DNA for the CDR3: TGTGCCAGCAGTACTCAGACAGGGGGCCTCGGAGAGACCCAGTACTTC. Amino acid sequence: CASSTQTGGLGETQYF.